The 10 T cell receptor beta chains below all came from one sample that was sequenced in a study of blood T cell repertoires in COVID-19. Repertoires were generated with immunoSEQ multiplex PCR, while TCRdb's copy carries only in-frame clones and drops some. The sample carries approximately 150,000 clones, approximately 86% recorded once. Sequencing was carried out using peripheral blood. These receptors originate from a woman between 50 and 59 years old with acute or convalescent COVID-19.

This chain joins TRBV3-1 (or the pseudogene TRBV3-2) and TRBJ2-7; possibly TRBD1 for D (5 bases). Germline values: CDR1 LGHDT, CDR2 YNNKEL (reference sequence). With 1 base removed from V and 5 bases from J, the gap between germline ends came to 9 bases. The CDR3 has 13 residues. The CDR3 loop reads CASSQGSRDEQYF. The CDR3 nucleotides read TGTGCCAGCAGCCAAGGAAGCAGGGACGAGCAGTACTTC.

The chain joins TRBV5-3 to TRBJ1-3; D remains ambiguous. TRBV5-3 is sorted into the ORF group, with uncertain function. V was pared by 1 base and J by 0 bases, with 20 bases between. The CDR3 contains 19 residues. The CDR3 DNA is TGTGCCAGAAGCTTGCGAGCAACATTCGGGATCAGCTCTGGAAACACCATATATTTT. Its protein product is CARSLRATFGISSGNTIYF.

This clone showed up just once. CDR3 sequence (DNA): TGTGCCAGCAGCTTAGGGGCAGTTTATGGCTACACCTTC. Its translation is CASSLGAVYGYTF. The V call is TRBV11-2, the J call TRBJ1-2; D is uncertain. Germline V CDR1 and CDR2: SGHAT, FQNNGV. The CDR3 contains 13 residues. Deletions cut 1 base from V and 5 bases from J, with 8 bases between.

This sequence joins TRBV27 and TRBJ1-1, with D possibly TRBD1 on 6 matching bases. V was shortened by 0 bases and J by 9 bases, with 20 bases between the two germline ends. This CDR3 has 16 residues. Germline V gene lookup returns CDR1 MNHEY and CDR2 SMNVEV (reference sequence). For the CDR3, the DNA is TGTGCCAGCAGTTTATCTCTCTACAGGGCCCCCCCCCAAGCTTTCTTT. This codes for CASSLSLYRAPPQAFF.

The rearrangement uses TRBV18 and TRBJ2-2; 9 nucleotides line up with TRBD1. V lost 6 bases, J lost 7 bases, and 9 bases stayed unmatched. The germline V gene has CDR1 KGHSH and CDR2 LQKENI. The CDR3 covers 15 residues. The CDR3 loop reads CASSRNRGQGGELFF. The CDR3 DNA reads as TGTGCCAGCTCCCGTAACAGGGGGCAAGGCGGGGAGCTGTTTTTT. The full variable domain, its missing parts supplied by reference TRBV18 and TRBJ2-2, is NAGVMQNPRHLVRRRGQEARLRCSPMKGHSHVYWYRQLPEEGLKFMVYLQKENIIDESGMPKERFSAEFPKEGPSILRIQQVVRGDSAAYFCASSRNRGQGGELFFGEGSRLTVL.

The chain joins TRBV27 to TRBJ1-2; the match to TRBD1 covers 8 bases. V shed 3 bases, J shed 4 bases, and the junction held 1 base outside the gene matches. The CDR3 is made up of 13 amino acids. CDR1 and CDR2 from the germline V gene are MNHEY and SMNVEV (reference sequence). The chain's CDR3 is CASSFTGGYGYTF. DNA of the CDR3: TGTGCCAGCAGTTTCACAGGGGGCTATGGCTACACCTTC.

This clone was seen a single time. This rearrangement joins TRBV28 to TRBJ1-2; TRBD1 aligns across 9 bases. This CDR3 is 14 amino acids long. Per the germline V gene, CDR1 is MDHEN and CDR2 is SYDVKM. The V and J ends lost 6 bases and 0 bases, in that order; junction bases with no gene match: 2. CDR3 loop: CASRTGGTNYGYTF. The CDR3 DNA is TGTGCCAGCAGGACAGGGGGGACTAACTATGGCTACACCTTC.

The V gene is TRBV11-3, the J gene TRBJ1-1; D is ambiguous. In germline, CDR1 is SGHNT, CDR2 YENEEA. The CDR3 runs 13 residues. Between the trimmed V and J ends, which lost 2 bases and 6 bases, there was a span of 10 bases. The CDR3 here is CASSLTNSPEAFF. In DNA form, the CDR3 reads TGTGCCAGCAGCTTAACGAATAGTCCTGAAGCTTTCTTT.

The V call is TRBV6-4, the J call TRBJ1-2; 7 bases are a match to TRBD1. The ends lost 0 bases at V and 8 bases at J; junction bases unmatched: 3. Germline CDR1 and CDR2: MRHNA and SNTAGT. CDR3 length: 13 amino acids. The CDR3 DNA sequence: TGTGCCAGCAGTGACTCAGGGGGCTGGGGCTACACCTTC. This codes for CASSDSGGWGYTF.

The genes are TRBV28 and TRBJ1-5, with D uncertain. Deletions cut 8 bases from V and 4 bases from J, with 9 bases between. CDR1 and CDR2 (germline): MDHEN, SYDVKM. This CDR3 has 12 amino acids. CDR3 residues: CASHGVNQPQHF. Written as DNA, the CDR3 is TGTGCCAGCCATGGAGTGAATCAGCCCCAGCATTTT. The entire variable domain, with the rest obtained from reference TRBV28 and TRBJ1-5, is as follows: DVKVTQSSRYLVKRTGEKVFLECVQDMDHENMFWYRQDPGLGLRLIYFSYDVKMKEKGDIPEGYSVSREKKERFSLILESASTNQTSMYLCASHGVNQPQHFGDGTRLSIL.